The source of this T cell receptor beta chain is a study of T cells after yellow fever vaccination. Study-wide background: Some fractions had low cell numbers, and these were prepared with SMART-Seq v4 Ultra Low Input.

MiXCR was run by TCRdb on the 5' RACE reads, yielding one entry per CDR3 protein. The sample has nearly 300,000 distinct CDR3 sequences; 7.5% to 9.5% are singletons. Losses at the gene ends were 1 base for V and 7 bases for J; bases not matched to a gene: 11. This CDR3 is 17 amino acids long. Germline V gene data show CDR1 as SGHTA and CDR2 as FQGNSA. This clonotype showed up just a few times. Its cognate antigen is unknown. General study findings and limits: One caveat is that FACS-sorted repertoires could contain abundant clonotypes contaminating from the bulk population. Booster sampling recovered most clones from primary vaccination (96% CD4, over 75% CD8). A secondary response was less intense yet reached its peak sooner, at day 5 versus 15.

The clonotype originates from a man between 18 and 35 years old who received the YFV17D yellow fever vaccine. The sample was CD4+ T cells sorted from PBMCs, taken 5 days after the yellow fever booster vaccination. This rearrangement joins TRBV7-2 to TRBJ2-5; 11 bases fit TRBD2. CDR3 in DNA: TGTGCCAGCAGCTTAGGGGCTAGCGGGGGGTCCAGGGGGACCCAGTACTTC. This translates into CASSLGASGGSRGTQYF.